This TCR beta chain emerged from a study of Ad26.COV2.S vaccination and SARS-CoV-2 variants. Across the whole study: The donor was enrolled in the Ad26.COV2.S arm of the COV1001 trial. Donor got 5x10^10 or 1x10^11 viral particles of Ad26.COV2.S. Study results and limitations: TCR breadth and depth estimates may have understated total T cell responses.

The treatment was: some 20 received Ad26.COV2.S at low or high dose, single or two shots; 5 received placebo; per-sample allocation not given. The samples date from day 63 after the first vaccine or placebo injection. Here immunoSEQ multiplex PCR was the method, and the copy in TCRdb shows in-frame clones only, minus some. The sample has 300,000 to 350,000 clones, around four fifths seen once. The CDR3 runs to 20 residues. CDR1 and CDR2 (germline): SGHRS, YFSETQ. Trimming cost V 4 bases and J 4 bases; bases outside gene matches: 19. A note on this clone: Its antigen is not known.

The starting material was peripheral blood, obtained in a trial of Ad26.COV2.S vaccine versus placebo. The receptor's source is a person between 18 and 65 years old who received the Ad26.COV2.S COVID-19 vaccine or a placebo. The genes are TRBV5-1 and TRBJ2-1; 11 bases align to TRBD1. CDR3 residues: CASSLRTGGADLASYNEQFF. The DNA for the CDR3 is TGCGCCAGCAGCCTACGGACAGGGGGCGCCGACCTCGCAAGTTACAATGAGCAGTTCTTC.